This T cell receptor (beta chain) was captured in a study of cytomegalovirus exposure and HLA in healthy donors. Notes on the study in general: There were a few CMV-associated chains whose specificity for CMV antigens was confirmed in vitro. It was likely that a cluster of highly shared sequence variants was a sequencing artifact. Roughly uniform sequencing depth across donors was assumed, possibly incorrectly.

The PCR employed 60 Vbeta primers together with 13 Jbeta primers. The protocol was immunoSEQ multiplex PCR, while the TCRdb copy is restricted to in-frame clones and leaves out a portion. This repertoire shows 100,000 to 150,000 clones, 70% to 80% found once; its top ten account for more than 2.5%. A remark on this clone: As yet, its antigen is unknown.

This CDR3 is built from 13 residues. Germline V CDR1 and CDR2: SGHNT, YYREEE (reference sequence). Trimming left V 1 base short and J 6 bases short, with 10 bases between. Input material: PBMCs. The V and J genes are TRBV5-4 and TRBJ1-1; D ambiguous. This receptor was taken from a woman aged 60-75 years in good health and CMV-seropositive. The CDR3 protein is CASSLSLKPEAFF. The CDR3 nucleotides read TGTGCCAGCAGCTTGTCTCTCAAGCCTGAAGCTTTCTTT.